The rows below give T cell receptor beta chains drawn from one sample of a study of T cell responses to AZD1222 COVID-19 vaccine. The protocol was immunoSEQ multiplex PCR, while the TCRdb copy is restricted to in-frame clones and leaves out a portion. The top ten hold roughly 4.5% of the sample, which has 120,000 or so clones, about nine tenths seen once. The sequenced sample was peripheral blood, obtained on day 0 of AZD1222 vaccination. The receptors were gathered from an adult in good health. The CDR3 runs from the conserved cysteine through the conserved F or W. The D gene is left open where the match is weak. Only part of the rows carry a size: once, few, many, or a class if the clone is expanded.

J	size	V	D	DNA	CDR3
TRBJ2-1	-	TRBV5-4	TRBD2	TGTGCCAGCAGCTTGAGGACTAGCGTCTACAATGAGCAGTTCTTC	CASSLRTSVYNEQFF
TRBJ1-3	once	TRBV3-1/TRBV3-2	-	TGTGCCAGCAGCCCAGCTTGGGAAAGCACCATATATTTT	CASSPAWESTIYF
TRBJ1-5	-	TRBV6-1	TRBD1	TGTGCCAGCAGTGGACAGAGGGGGCTGGGGAATCAGCCCCAGCATTTT	CASSGQRGLGNQPQHF
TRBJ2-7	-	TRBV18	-	TGTGCCAGCTCACCACCGACAGACCCCTACGAGCAGTACTTC	CASSPPTDPYEQYF
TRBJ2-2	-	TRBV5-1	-	TGCGCCAGCAGCTTGGCAGGGGACGGCACCGGGGAGCTGTTTTTT	CASSLAGDGTGELFF
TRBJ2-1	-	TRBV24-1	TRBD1	TGTGCCACCAGTGATTTCAACAGGGGTTCAAAGGATGAGCAGTTCTTC	CATSDFNRGSKDEQFF
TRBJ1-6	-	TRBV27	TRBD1	TGTGCCAGCAGTCCCGGGACAGCCTATAATTCACCCCTCCACTTT	CASSPGTAYNSPLHF
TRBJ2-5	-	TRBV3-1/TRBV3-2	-	TGTGCCAGCAGCCAAGTAGGGCAAGAGACCCAGTACTTC	CASSQVGQETQYF
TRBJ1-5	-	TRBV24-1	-	TGTGCCACCAGTGATCCGGGTTTTGATCAGCCCCAGCATTTT	CATSDPGFDQPQHF
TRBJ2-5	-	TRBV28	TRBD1	TGTGCCAGCAGACTACAGGGGGAAGAGACCCAGTACTTC	CASRLQGEETQYF
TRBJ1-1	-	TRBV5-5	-	TGTGCCAGCAGCTTGGGGCGAGGGGCGGGAAACACTGAAGCTTTCTTT	CASSLGRGAGNTEAFF
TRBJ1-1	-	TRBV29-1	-	TGCAGCGGACAGGCCATGAACACTGAAGCTTTCTTT	CSGQAMNTEAFF
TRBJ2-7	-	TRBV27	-	TGTGCCAGCACCCTGAAGCCCTCCTACGAGCAGTACTTC	CASTLKPSYEQYF
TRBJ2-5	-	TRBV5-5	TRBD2	TGTGCCAGCAGCTCGGGGGGACTAGCCCCGGAGACCCAGTACTTC	CASSSGGLAPETQYF
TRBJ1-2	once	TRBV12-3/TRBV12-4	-	TGTGCCAGCAGTCAGCGGGACACCTATGGCTACACCTTC	CASSQRDTYGYTF
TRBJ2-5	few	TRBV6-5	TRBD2	TGTGCCAGCAGTTACCCGGGACTAGCCCAAGAGACCCAGTACTTC	CASSYPGLAQETQYF
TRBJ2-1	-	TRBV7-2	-	TGTGCCAGCAGCTTAGGCTCATCCTACAATGAGCAGTTCTTC	CASSLGSSYNEQFF
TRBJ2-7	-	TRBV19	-	TGTGCCAGTAGTCCGCAGGGGAGGGACGAGCAGTACTTC	CASSPQGRDEQYF
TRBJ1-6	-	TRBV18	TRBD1	TGTGCCAGCTCACCACCTGCTCTGGGACAGGGGAATTCACCCCTCCACTTT	CASSPPALGQGNSPLHF
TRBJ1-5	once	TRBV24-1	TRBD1	TGTGCCACCAGTGATCTTGGACAGGGGGTCCCTCAGCCCCAGCATTTT	CATSDLGQGVPQPQHF
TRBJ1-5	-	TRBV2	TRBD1	TGTGCCAGCAGTGATGCAGGGGGCGGATTTCAGCCCCAGCATTTT	CASSDAGGGFQPQHF
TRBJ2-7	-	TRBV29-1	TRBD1	TGCAGCGTTGATAGGACAGGGTCCGGAGAGCAGTACTTC	CSVDRTGSGEQYF
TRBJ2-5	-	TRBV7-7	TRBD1	TGTGCCAGCAGCTCTCGAGGGGGCCCGCAAGAGACCCAGTACTTC	CASSSRGGPQETQYF
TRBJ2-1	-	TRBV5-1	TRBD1	TGCGCCAGCAGCTTGAAGACAGGGAGCTCCTACAATGAGCAGTTCTTC	CASSLKTGSSYNEQFF
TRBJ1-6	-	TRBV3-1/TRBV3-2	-	TGTGCCAGCAGCCAGCTTACAGGGAATTCACCCCTCCACTTT	CASSQLTGNSPLHF
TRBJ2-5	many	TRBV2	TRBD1	TGTGCCAGCACAGGAAGGGACAGGGGGCCGGAGACCCAGTACTTC	CASTGRDRGPETQYF
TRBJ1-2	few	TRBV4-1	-	TGCGCCAGCAGCCATATACCGGGACACGGCAACTATGGCTACACCTTC	CASSHIPGHGNYGYTF
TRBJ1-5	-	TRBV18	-	TGTGCCAGCTCACCCGGGGGTTCGGGCCAGCCCCAGCATTTT	CASSPGGSGQPQHF
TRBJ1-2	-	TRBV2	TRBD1	TGTGCCAGCAGTGAACAGCAGGGGGCTAACTATGGCTACACCTTC	CASSEQQGANYGYTF
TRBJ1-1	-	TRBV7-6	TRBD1	TGTGCCAGCAGCTTATCTCTCCAGGGGGCGCCGGGGACTGAAGCTTTCTTT	CASSLSLQGAPGTEAFF
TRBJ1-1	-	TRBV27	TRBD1	TGTGCCAGCAGTTCCGGGGACAGGGCAACTGAAGCTTTCTTT	CASSSGDRATEAFF
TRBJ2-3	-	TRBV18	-	TGTGCCAGCGGCAGCCCTTTTGGGACAGATACGCAGTATTTT	CASGSPFGTDTQYF
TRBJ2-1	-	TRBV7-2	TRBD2	TGTGCCAGCAGCTTTAGCGGGGGGTATTACAATGAGCAGTTCTTC	CASSFSGGYYNEQFF
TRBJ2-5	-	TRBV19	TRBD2	TGTGCCAGTAGTATCGGGGGGGACCCGGGCCGGGAGACCCAGTACTTC	CASSIGGDPGRETQYF
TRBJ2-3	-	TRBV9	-	TGTGCCAGCAAGGGCCTGGTCTCGTTGGATACGCAGTATTTT	CASKGLVSLDTQYF
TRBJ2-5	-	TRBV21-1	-	TGTGCCAGCAGCAAAGAAGTTCCGCAGGGGCGACGAGGGGTTCGCTTAGAGACCCAGTACTTC	CASSKEVPQGRRGVRLETQYF
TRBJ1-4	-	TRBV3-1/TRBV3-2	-	TGTGCCAGCAGCTATCTGAATAATGAAAAACTGTTTTTT	CASSYLNNEKLFF
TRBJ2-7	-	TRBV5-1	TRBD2	TGCGCCAGCAGCTTAAGGACTAGCGGGGGGTCGGGTGGCTCCTACGAGCAGTACTTC	CASSLRTSGGSGGSYEQYF
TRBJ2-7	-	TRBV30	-	TGTGCCTGGAGGCTGGGACATGCTACTTCCTACGAGCAGTACTTC	CAWRLGHATSYEQYF
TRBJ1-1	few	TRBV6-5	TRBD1	TGTGCCAGCACCCTGACAGGGGCAAACACTGAAGCTTTCTTT	CASTLTGANTEAFF
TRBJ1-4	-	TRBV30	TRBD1	TGTGCCTGGAGTACAGGGGAATGGGAAAAACTGTTTTTT	CAWSTGEWEKLFF
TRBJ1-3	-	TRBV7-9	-	TGTGCCAGCAGCTTAGCGTGGGGGACGACTGGAAACACCATATATTTT	CASSLAWGTTGNTIYF
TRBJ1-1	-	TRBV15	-	TGTGCCACCAGCAGACAGGCGAACACTGAAGCTTTCTTT	CATSRQANTEAFF
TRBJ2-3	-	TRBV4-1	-	TGCGCCAGCAGCCAAGCAGCCCGAAGCGGAACTAGCACAGATACGCAGTATTTT	CASSQAARSGTSTDTQYF
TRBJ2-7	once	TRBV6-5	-	TGTGCCAGCACTACCGGGACGGATAACTCCTACGAGCAGTACTTC	CASTTGTDNSYEQYF
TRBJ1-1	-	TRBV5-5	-	TGTGCCAGCAGCTTGTACGGTTCGAACACTGAAGCTTTCTTT	CASSLYGSNTEAFF
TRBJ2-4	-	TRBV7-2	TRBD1	TGTGCCAGCAGCCCTAGACCAGGGGGCGAGGGCGCCAAAAACATTCAGTACTTC	CASSPRPGGEGAKNIQYF
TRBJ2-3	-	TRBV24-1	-	TGTGCCACCAGGAGGGACTCCTCCCTCGATACGCAGTATTTT	CATRRDSSLDTQYF
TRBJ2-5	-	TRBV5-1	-	TGCGCCAGCAGGTACTATGGGAATCAAGAGACCCAGTACTTC	CASRYYGNQETQYF
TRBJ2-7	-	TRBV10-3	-	TGTGCCATCAGTGATAAGGACAGAAGTTCCTACGAGCAGTACTTC	CAISDKDRSSYEQYF
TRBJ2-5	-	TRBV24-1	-	TGTGCCACCAGTGATTACGGAGAAGAGACCCAGTACTTC	CATSDYGEETQYF
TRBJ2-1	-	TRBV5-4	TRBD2	TGTGCCAGCAGCTTGGTTCTAGCGGGGAACAATGAGCAGTTCTTC	CASSLVLAGNNEQFF
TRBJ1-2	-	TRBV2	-	TGTGCCAGCAGTGATGGGGGGCTCGTGAGGGGCTACACCTTC	CASSDGGLVRGYTF
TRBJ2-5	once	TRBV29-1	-	TGCAGCGTTGAAGTACAGGCCCAAGAGACCCAGTACTTC	CSVEVQAQETQYF
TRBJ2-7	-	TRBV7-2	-	TGTGCCAGCAGCTTAGGCAGGTGGGGGGAAACCTACGAGCAGTACTTC	CASSLGRWGETYEQYF
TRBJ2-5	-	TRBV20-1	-	TGCAGTGCTAGTTCCCTCCAAGAGACCCAGTACTTC	CSASSLQETQYF
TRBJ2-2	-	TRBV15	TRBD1	TGTGCCACCAGCAGCCCTGGACAGGGGCTTAGACTGAACACCGGGGAGCTGTTTTTT	CATSSPGQGLRLNTGELFF
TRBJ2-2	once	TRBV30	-	TGTGCCCCCCCCCAGTGGCAGGGCGGTACCGGGGAGCTGTTTTTT	CAPPQWQGGTGELFF
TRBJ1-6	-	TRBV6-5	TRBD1	TGTGCCAGCAGAGACAGGGGTGGGTCACCCCTCCACTTT	CASRDRGGSPLHF